What follows describes a single T cell receptor beta chain. Libraries were prepared by immunoSEQ multiplex PCR; TCRdb keeps only in-frame clonotypes and omits some of them. The sample shows about 84,000 clones, roughly 88% of them seen only once. This specimen belongs to a study of T cell responses to AZD1222 COVID-19 vaccine. The germline CDR1 and CDR2 sequences are SGHRS and YFSETQ. The CDR3 totals 16 residues. V lost 6 bases, J lost 0 bases, and 18 bases lay in between. The specimen was peripheral blood, collected 28 days after the second AZD1222 dose. The chain carries TRBV5-1 and TRBJ1-1; possibly TRBD1 for D (5 bases). This TCR was recovered from an adult who received the AZD1222 COVID-19 vaccine. The CDR3 DNA follows: TGCGCCAGCACCCCCGAGAAGCAGGGCATGAACACTGAAGCTTTCTTT. Its protein product is CASTPEKQGMNTEAFF.